What follows are 10 T cell receptor beta chains derived from one specimen sequenced in a study of T cell repertoires in cytomegalovirus infection. MiXCR, run by TCRdb on the reads, gives a single entry per CDR3 protein. The sample includes under 200,000 distinct CDR3 sequences, approximately 9.6% seen only once; the top ten take approximately 4.2%. The sequencing sample was made of PBMCs. The receptors derive from a human donor in good health (CMV status not recorded). Some clones in this sample may be carry-over from other donors' samples.

This clonotype showed up many times. The chain is built from TRBV6-2 or TRBV6-3 and TRBJ2-1, with 13 nucleotides matching TRBD2. V lost 2 bases to trimming and J lost 7 bases; unmatched junction nucleotides: 8. The CDR3 covers 17 residues. Germline values: CDR1 MNHEY, CDR2 SVGEGT. CDR3 in amino acids: CASSYSTSGRARNEQFF. CDR3 DNA: TGTGCCAGCAGTTACAGCACTAGCGGGAGGGCCAGAAATGAGCAGTTCTTC.

The chain is built from TRBV12-3 or TRBV12-4 and TRBJ1-1, with D unclear. V was cut by 2 bases and J by 2 bases, with 9 bases left in between. This CDR3 spans 14 amino acids. The CDR3 bases are TGTGCCAGCAGTTTATATGGGCCAAACACTGAAGCTTTCTTT. It translates to CASSLYGPNTEAFF.

There are many counts of this clonotype. Germline is not matched at one junction end, which may reflect a read error. The chain carries TRBV12-3 or TRBV12-4 and TRBJ2-7; tentatively, D is TRBD2 (8 bases). The CDR3 loop spans 14 amino acids. Here the CDR3 DNA reads TGTGCCAGCAGTATAGCGGGACAGAGCTACGAGCAGTACTTC. Its protein product is CASSIAGQSYEQYF.

There are many counts of this clonotype. The chain recombines TRBV7-2 with TRBJ1-5; 7 bases align to TRBD1. CDR3 length: 15 residues. The junction had 5 bases not matched to a gene; V was cut back by 3 bases and J by 3 bases. CDR1 and CDR2 from the germline V gene are SGHTA and FQGNSA. In DNA, the CDR3 is TGTGCCAGCAGCTTTACGACAGGGAACAATCAGCCCCAGCATTTT. Residues: CASSFTTGNNQPQHF.

At least ten counts were recorded for this clonotype. The chain recombines TRBV29-1 with TRBJ1-1, with D possibly being TRBD1 (5 bases). Germline values: CDR1 SQVTM, CDR2 ANQGSEA. The V gene lost 2 bases and the J gene lost 9 bases, with 16 bases spanning the gap. The CDR3 has 13 amino acids. The CDR3 DNA reads as TGCAGCGTTGAATTCTGGCAGGGAGAACAAGCTTTCTTT. It yields the protein CSVEFWQGEQAFF.

The gene calls are TRBV20-1 and TRBJ2-1; 11 nucleotides agree with TRBD2. With V trimmed by 3 bases and J by 4 bases, 2 bases remained unmatched. The V gene's germline CDR1 is DFQATT and CDR2 SNEGSKA (reference sequence). This CDR3 is 14 amino acids long. The CDR3 spells CSARGTSGYNEQFF. For the CDR3, the DNA is TGCAGTGCTAGGGGGACTAGCGGATACAATGAGCAGTTCTTC.

This clonotype was seen at least ten times. The gene calls are TRBV7-2 and TRBJ2-1; D gene unclear. This CDR3 spans 12 amino acids. The germline CDR1 and CDR2 sequences are SGHTA and FQGNSA. V lost 1 base to trimming and J lost 7 bases, with 5 bases between them. CDR3 in DNA: TGTGCCAGCAGCTTAGAGAGGAATGAGCAGTTCTTC. Amino acid sequence: CASSLERNEQFF.

This clonotype was detected a few times. J is TRBJ1-1 and V is TRBV7-9; D gene uncertain. The germline V gene encodes CDR1 SEHNR and CDR2 FQNEAQ (reference sequence). V gave up 6 bases and J gave up 0 bases, with 8 bases separating them. This CDR3 has 13 residues. CDR3 region: CASRLYMNTEAFF. Written as DNA, the CDR3 is TGTGCCAGCAGGCTATACATGAACACTGAAGCTTTCTTT.

V usage is TRBV6-1 and J usage is TRBJ2-2; perhaps TRBD1 as D (6 bases). The ends were cut back, 7 bases at V and 7 bases at J, with 19 bases in the middle. Germline CDR1 reads MNHNS; CDR2 reads SASEGT. There are 15 residues in the CDR3. The chain's CDR3 is CASTILGHRYGELFF. The CDR3 coding sequence is TGTGCCAGCACAATCCTGGGACACCGATACGGGGAGCTGTTTTTT.

The chain employs TRBV30 and TRBJ2-2; D gene ambiguous. This CDR3 region has 12 residues. CDR1 and CDR2 (germline): GTSNPN, SVGIG (reference sequence). V shed 3 bases and J shed 3 bases, with 5 bases lying between them. The CDR3 DNA follows: TGTGCCTGGAGCTTAGACACCGGGGAGCTGTTTTTT. As protein: CAWSLDTGELFF. Full variable domain (outside the CDR3, taken from reference TRBV30 and TRBJ2-2): SQTIHQWPATLVQPVGSPLSLECTVEGTSNPNLYWYRQAAGRGLQLLFYSVGIGQISSEVPQNLSASRPQDRQFILSSKKLLLSDSGFYLCAWSLDTGELFFGEGSRLTVL.